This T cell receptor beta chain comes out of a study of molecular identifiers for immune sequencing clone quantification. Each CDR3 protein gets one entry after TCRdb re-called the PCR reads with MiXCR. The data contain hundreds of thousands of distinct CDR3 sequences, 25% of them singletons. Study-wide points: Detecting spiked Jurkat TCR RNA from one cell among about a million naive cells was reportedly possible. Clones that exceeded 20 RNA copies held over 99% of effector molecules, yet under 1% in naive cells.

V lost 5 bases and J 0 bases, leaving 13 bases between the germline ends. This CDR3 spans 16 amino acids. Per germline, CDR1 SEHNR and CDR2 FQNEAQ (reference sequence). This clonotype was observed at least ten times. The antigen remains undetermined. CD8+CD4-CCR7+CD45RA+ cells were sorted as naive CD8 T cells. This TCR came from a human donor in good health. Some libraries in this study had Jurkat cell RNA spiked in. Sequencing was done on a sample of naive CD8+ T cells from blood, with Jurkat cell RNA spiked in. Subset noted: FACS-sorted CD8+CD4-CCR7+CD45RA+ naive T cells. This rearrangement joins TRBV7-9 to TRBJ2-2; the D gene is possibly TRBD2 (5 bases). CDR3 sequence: CASSPATEANTGELFF. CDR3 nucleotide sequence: TGTGCCAGCAGCCCCGCCACGGAGGCGAACACCGGGGAGCTGTTTTTT.